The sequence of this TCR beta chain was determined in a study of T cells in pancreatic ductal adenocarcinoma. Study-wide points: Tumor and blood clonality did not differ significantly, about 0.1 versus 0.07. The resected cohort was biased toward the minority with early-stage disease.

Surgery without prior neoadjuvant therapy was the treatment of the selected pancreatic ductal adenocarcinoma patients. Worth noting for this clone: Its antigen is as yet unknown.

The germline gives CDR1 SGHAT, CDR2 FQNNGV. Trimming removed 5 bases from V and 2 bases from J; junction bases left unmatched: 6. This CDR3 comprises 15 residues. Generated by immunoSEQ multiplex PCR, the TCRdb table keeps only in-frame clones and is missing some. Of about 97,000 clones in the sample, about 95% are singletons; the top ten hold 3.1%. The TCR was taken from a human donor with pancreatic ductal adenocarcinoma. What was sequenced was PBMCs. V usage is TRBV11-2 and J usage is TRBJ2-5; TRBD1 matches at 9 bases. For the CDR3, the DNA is TGTGCCAGCAGCAAAGGGACAGGGCGGCAAGAGACCCAGTACTTC. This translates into CASSKGTGRQETQYF. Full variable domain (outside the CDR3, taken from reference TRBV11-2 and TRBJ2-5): EAGVAQSPRYKIIEKRQSVAFWCNPISGHATLYWYQQILGQGPKLLIQFQNNGVVDDSQLPKDRFSAERLKGVDSTLKIQPAKLEDSAVYLCASSKGTGRQETQYFGPGTRLLVL.